One and the same sample provided the 9 T cell receptor beta chains below, sequenced in a study of cytomegalovirus exposure and HLA in healthy donors. PCR used 60 Vbeta primers and 13 Jbeta primers. Here immunoSEQ multiplex PCR was the method, and the copy in TCRdb shows in-frame clones only, minus some. This sample carries fewer than 200,000 clones, about 80% of them seen once, and the ten largest clones take about 9.9%. The sequencing sample was made of PBMCs. The receptors stem from a man aged 18 to 29 in good health and CMV-seropositive.

The chain combines TRBV15 with TRBJ1-2, with 7 bases matching TRBD1. The CDR3 covers 16 residues. Germline V CDR1 and CDR2: LNHNV, YYDKDF (reference sequence). V shed 0 bases and J 4 bases; nucleotides not matched to a gene: 8. In nucleotides, the CDR3 is TGTGCCACCAGCAGAGATGTGACAGGGCGAGGCTATGGCTACACCTTC. Its protein is CATSRDVTGRGYGYTF.

The V and J genes are TRBV19 and TRBJ1-5; D gene uncertain. Deletions cut 3 bases from V and 0 bases from J, with 12 bases between. Looked up from germline, CDR1 is LNHDA and CDR2 is SQIVND (reference sequence). The CDR3 has 16 residues. The CDR3, as DNA: TGTGCCAGTAGTATCGGCAGGATCCATAGCAATCAGCCCCAGCATTTT. The encoded protein is CASSIGRIHSNQPQHF.

The rearrangement joins TRBV15 to TRBJ1-2, with 11 positions matching TRBD1. Germline values: CDR1 LNHNV, CDR2 YYDKDF (reference sequence). V shed 2 bases, J shed 6 bases, and the junction held 8 bases outside the gene matches. This CDR3 spans 16 amino acids. The CDR3 region is CATSRSDRGRLNGYTF. For the CDR3, the DNA is TGTGCCACCAGCAGATCGGACAGGGGGCGATTAAATGGCTACACCTTC. Filled out from reference TRBV15 and TRBJ1-2, the complete variable domain reads DAMVIQNPRYQVTQFGKPVTLSCSQTLNHNVMYWYQQKSSQAPKLLFHYYDKDFNNEADTPDNFQSRRPNTSFCFLDIRSPGLGDTAMYLCATSRSDRGRLNGYTFGSGTRLTVV.

J is TRBJ2-7 and V is TRBV5-1; 7 bases map to TRBD2. Germline V gene sequence: CDR1 SGHRS, CDR2 YFSETQ. V dropped 6 bases and J dropped 3; count of bases not matched to a gene: 6. This CDR3 has 13 amino acids. CDR3 bases: TGCGCCAGCACGATTTCTAGCGGCTACGAGCAGTACTTC. Translation: CASTISSGYEQYF.

The rearrangement uses TRBV6-1 and TRBJ2-3, with 8 bases that match TRBD1. The CDR3 spans 17 residues. Unmatched junction bases numbered 9, after V lost 4 bases and J lost 0 bases. CDR1 is MNHNS and CDR2 is SASEGT in the germline V gene. The CDR3 sequence: CASSVLTGVPSTDTQYF. The CDR3, as DNA: TGTGCCAGCAGTGTTTTGACAGGGGTTCCCAGCACAGATACGCAGTATTTT.

This clone was seen once. V and J are TRBV7-9 and TRBJ2-7, with D perhaps matching TRBD2 (6 bases). The CDR3 runs to 15 residues. V lost 5 bases to trimming and J lost 1 base, with 15 bases between them. Per the germline V gene, CDR1 is SEHNR and CDR2 is FQNEAQ (reference sequence). In nucleotides, the CDR3 is TGTGCCAGCAGCCCTAGCCCTAGCGAGTCCTACGAGCAGTACTTC. Translated: CASSPSPSESYEQYF.

The V gene is TRBV7-2, the J gene TRBJ1-6; 7 bases match TRBD1. Trimming removed 5 bases from V and 9 bases from J; junction bases left unmatched: 7. The V gene's germline CDR1 is SGHTA and CDR2 FQGNSA. The CDR3 covers 14 residues. This CDR3 reads CASSRDREGSPLHF. In DNA form, the CDR3 reads TGTGCCAGCAGCCGAGACAGGGAAGGTTCACCCCTCCACTTT.

Here the CDR3 reads CASSPRPAGGETNEKLFF. The CDR3 DNA reads as TGCGCCAGCAGCCCCAGGCCGGCGGGGGGAGAAACTAATGAAAAACTGTTTTTT. The chain links TRBV4-3 to TRBJ1-4; possibly TRBD1 for D (5 bases). The CDR3 loop spans 18 amino acids. Germline assignment: CDR1 LGHNA and CDR2 YSLEER. V was pared by 4 bases and J by 1 base, with 19 bases between.

The chain has TRBV5-8 and TRBJ1-3; 7 bases line up with TRBD1. From germline, CDR1 is SGHTS and CDR2 YDEGEE. The CDR3 is 18 residues long. V lost 0 bases to trimming and J lost 0 bases; unmatched junction nucleotides: 9. The CDR3 spells CASSLAGFGQVSGNTIYF. Here the CDR3 DNA reads TGTGCCAGCAGCTTGGCAGGTTTTGGACAGGTCTCTGGAAACACCATATATTTT.